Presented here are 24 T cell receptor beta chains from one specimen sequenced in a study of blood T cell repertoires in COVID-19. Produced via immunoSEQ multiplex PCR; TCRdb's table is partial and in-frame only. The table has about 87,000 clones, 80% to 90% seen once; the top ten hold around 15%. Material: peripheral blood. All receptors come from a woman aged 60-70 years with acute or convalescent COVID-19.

The CDR3 DNA is TGTGCCAGCAGTTACAAACAGGGGGGATACGAGCAGTACTTC. It translates to CASSYKQGGYEQYF. This chain joins TRBV6-2 or TRBV6-3 and TRBJ2-7, with 8 bases that match TRBD1. V lost 2 bases and J lost 4; bases outside the gene matches: 4. Germline assignment: CDR1 MNHEY and CDR2 SVGEGT. This CDR3 region has 14 residues.

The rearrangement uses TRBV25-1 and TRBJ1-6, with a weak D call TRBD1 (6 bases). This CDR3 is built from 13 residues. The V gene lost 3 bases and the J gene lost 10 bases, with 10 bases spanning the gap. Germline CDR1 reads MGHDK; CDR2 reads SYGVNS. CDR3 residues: CASSDTGRSPLHF. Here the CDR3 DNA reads TGTGCCAGCAGTGATACAGGGAGATCACCCCTCCACTTT.

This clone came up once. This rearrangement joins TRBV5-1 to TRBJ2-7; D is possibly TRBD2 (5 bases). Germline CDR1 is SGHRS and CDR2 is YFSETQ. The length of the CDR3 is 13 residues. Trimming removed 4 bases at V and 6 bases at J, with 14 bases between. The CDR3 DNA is TGCGCCAGCAGCCCAGCGGCCCGTCTCGAGCAGTACTTC. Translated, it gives CASSPAARLEQYF.

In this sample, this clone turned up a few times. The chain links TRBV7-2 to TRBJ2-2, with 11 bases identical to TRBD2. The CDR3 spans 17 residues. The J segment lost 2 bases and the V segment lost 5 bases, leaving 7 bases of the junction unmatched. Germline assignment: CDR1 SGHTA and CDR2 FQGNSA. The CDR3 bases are TGTGCCAGCAGCGCACGAGGGACTAGCGGAAACACCGGGGAGCTGTTTTTT. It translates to CASSARGTSGNTGELFF.

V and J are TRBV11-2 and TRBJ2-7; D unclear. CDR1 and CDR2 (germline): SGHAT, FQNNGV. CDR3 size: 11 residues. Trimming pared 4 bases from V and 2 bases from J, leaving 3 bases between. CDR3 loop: CASSYTYEQYF. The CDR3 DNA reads TGTGCCAGCAGCTACACCTACGAGCAGTACTTC.

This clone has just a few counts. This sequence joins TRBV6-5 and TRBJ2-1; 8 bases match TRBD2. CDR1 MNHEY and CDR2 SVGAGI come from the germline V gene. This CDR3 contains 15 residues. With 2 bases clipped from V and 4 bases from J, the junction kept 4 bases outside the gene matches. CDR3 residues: CASSYRPSGYNEQFF. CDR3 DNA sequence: TGTGCCAGCAGTTACCGGCCTAGCGGGTACAATGAGCAGTTCTTC.

Written as DNA, the CDR3 is TGTGCCAGCAGCAACTACAGGGAAGAGACTGAAGCTTTCTTT. The encoded protein is CASSNYREETEAFF. The chain couples TRBV7-2 to TRBJ1-1, with D perhaps TRBD1 (6 bases). Trimming took 5 bases from V and 5 from J, leaving 15 bases between them. This CDR3 region has 14 residues. CDR1 and CDR2 (germline): SGHTA, FQGNSA.

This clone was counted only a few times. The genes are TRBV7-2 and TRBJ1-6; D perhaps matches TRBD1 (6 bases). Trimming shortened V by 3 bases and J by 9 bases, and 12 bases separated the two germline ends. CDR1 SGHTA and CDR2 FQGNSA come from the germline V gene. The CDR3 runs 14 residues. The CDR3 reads CASSFGGSSSPLHF. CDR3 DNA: TGTGCCAGCAGCTTTGGGGGCAGCTCTTCACCCCTCCACTTT.

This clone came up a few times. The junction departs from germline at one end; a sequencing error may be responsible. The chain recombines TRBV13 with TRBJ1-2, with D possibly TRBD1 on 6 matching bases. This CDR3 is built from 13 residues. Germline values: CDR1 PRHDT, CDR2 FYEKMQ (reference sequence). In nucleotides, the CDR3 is TGTGCCAGCAGAGAGCTAGAGGCGAGGGGGACGTACTTC. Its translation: CASRELEARGTYF.

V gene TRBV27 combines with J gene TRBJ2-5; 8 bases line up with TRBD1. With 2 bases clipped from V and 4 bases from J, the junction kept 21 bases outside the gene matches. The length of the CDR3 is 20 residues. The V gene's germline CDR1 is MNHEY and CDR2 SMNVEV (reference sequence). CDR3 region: CASSLKLRPLPTGAIETQYF. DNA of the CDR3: TGTGCCAGCAGTTTAAAGCTAAGGCCCCTACCGACAGGGGCGATAGAGACCCAGTACTTC.

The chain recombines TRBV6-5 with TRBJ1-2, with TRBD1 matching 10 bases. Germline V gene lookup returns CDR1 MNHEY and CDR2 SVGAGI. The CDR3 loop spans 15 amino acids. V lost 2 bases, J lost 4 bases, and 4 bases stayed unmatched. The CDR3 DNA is TGTGCCAGCAGTTACACGACAGGGGGCGGCTATGGCTACACCTTC. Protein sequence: CASSYTTGGGYGYTF.

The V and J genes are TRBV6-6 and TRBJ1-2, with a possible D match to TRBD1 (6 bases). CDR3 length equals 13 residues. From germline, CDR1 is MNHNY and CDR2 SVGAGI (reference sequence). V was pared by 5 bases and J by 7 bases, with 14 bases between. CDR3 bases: TGTGCCAGCAGTCAGGACAGAATGAGTGGCTACACCTTC. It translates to CASSQDRMSGYTF.

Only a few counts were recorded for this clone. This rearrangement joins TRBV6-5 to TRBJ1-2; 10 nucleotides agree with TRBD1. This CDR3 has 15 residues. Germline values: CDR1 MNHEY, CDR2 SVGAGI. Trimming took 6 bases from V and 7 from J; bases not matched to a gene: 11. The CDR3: CASRSAGQGRGGYTF. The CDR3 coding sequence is TGTGCCAGCAGGTCCGCGGGACAGGGGAGAGGTGGCTACACCTTC.

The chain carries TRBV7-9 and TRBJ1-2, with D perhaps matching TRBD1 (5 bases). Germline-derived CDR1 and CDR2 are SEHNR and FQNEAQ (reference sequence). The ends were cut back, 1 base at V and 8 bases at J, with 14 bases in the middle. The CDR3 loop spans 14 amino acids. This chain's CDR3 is CASSLGAGSGGYTF. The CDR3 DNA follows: TGTGCCAGCAGCTTAGGAGCGGGATCAGGGGGCTACACCTTC.

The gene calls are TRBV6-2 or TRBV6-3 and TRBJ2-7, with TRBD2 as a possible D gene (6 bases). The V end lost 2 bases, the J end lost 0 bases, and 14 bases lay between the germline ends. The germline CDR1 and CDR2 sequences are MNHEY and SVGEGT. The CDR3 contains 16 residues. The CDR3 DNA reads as TGTGCCAGCAGTTACCCGACTAGGAAAGGCTCCTACGAGCAGTACTTC. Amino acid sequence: CASSYPTRKGSYEQYF.

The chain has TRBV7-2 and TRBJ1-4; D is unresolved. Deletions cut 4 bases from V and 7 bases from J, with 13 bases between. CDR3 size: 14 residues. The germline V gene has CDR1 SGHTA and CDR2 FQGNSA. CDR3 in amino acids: CASSSDGMGEKLFF. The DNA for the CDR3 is TGTGCCAGCAGCTCGGACGGGATGGGTGAAAAACTGTTTTTT.

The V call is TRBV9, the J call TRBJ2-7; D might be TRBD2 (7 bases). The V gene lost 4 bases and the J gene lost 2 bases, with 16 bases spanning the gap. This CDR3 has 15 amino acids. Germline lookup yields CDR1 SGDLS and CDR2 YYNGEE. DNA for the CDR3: TGTGCCAGCAGCCGTCTGGCGGGGGCAACCTACGAGCAGTACTTC. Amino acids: CASSRLAGATYEQYF.

The CDR3 sequence: CASQRTGYEAFF. The CDR3 nucleotides read TGTGCCAGCCAACGGACAGGGTACGAAGCTTTCTTT. The chain couples TRBV2 to TRBJ1-1; TRBD1 agrees at 8 bases. CDR3 size: 12 residues. Per the germline V gene, CDR1 is SNHLY and CDR2 is FYNNEI. Trimming removed 8 bases from V and 8 bases from J; junction bases left unmatched: 7.

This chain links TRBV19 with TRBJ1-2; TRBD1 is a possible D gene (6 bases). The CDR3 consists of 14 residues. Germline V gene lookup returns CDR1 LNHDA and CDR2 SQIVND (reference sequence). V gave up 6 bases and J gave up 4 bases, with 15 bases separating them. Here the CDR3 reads CASRSGGGLYGYTF. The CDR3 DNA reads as TGTGCCAGTAGGAGTGGGGGCGGTCTCTATGGCTACACCTTC.

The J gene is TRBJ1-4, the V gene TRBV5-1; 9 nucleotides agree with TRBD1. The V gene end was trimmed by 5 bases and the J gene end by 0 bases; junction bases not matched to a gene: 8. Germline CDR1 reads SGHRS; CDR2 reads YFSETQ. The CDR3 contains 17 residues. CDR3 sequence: CASREDRGGATNEKLFF. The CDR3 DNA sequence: TGCGCCAGCAGGGAGGACAGGGGAGGTGCAACTAATGAAAAACTGTTTTTT.

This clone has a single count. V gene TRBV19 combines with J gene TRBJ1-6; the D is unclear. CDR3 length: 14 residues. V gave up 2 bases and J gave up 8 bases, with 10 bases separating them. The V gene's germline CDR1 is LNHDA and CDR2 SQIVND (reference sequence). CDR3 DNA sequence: TGTGCCAGTAGTATAACTGGAGAAGATTCACCCCTCCACTTT. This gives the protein CASSITGEDSPLHF.

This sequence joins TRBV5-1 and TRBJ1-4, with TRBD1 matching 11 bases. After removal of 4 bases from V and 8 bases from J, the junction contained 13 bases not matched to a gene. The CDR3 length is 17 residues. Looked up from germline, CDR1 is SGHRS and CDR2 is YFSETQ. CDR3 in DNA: TGCGCCAGCAGCCAGGGAGGACAGGGGGCCCGGAAGGAAAAACTGTTTTTT. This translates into CASSQGGQGARKEKLFF. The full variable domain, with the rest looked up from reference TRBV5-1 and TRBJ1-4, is KAGVTQTPRYLIKTRGQQVTLSCSPISGHRSVSWYQQTPGQGLQFLFEYFSETQRNKGNFPGRFSGRQFSNSRSEMNVSTLELGDSALYLCASSQGGQGARKEKLFFGSGTQLSVL.

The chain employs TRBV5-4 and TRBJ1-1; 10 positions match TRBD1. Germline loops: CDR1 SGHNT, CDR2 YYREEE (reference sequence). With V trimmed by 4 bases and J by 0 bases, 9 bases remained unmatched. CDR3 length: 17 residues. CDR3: CASSEEPDRGLNTEAFF. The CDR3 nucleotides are TGTGCCAGCAGCGAAGAACCGGACAGGGGGTTGAACACTGAAGCTTTCTTT.

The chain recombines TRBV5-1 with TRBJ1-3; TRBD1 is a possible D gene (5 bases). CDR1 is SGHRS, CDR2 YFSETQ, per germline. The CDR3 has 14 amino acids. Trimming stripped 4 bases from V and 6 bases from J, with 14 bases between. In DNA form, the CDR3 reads TGCGCCAGCAGCCCCGGGACTGCCGAAAACACCATATATTTT. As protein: CASSPGTAENTIYF.